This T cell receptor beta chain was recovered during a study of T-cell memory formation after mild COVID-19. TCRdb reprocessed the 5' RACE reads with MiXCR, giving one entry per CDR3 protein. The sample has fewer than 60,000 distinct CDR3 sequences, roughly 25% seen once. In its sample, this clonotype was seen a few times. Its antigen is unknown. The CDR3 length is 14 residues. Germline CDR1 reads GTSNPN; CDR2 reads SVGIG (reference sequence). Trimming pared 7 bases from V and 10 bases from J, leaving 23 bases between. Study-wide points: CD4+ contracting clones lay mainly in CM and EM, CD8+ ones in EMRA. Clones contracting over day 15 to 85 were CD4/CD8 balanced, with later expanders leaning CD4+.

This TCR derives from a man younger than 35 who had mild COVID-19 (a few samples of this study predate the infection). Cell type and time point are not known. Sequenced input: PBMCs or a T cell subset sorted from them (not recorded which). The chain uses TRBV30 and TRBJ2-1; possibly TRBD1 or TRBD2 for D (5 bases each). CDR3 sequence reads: CASPGTERVGEQFF. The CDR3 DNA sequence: TGTGCCTCGCCCGGGACGGAGAGGGTCGGCGAGCAGTTCTTC.